The source of this TCR beta chain is a study of T cell changes during pregnancy in multiple sclerosis. Repertoires were generated with immunoSEQ multiplex PCR, while TCRdb's copy carries only in-frame clones and drops some. Counted here are about 41,000 clones, more than 90% occurring once; the ten biggest clones make up 6.5% to 9%. This CDR3 comprises 18 residues. CDR1 and CDR2 (germline): SGHVS, FNYEAQ. With V trimmed by 2 bases and J by 4 bases, 12 bases remained unmatched. This sequence originates from a female donor with multiple sclerosis, enrolled in a pregnancy study. Material: CD8+ T cells from peripheral blood mononuclear cells, obtained in the third trimester of pregnancy. This sequence joins TRBV7-6 and TRBJ2-3, with 10 bases matching TRBD2. The CDR3 nucleotides are TGTGCCAGCAGCTTAAAACTAGCGGGAATTGGTTTGGCAGATACGCAGTATTTT. Translation gives CASSLKLAGIGLADTQYF. Full variable domain (remainder filled in from reference TRBV7-6 and TRBJ2-3): GAGVSQSPRYKVTKRGQDVALRCDPISGHVSLYWYRQALGQGPEFLTYFNYEAQQDKSGLPNDRFSAERPEGSISTLTIQRTEQRDSAMYRCASSLKLAGIGLADTQYFGPGTRLTVL.